This TCR beta chain comes out of a study of blood T cell repertoires in COVID-19. Study-wide background: T cells, B-cell-depleted T cells, or PBMCs provided the cDNA or gDNA that served as material.

Methods used by the authors: Amplifying reference gene primers gave estimates of nucleated cell counts. Sequencing used immunoSEQ multiplex PCR; TCRdb keeps in-frame clones, though not all of them. V, J and clone size reflect that table, while D and trimming were determined from the DNA. Here the sample spans about 36,000 clones, 74% being singletons. Germline CDR1 SGHAT, CDR2 FQNNGV. The ends were cut back, 5 bases at V and 4 bases at J, with 17 bases in the middle. The CDR3 runs to 15 residues. Enrolled during active infection, Seattle patients were then followed longitudinally. V is TRBV11-2 and J is TRBJ1-2; D might be TRBD1 (5 bases). Input material: peripheral blood. This TCR was sampled from a man in his 70s with COVID-19, enrolled during active disease. CDR3 loop: CASSMRGVTVYGYTF. As DNA, the CDR3 is TGTGCCAGCAGCATGAGAGGCGTGACAGTCTATGGCTACACCTTC.